This TCR beta chain was sequenced in a study of OX40 agonist ivuxolimab in advanced cancers. Profiled with immunoSEQ multiplex PCR; TCRdb holds only in-frame clones, not every one. This sample has around 66,000 clones, with approximately 84% found just once. Germline-derived CDR1 and CDR2 are LNHDA and SQIVND (reference sequence). V lost 10 bases and J lost 4; bases outside the gene matches: 18. This CDR3 has 17 amino acids. Sequencing used CD4+ or CD8+ T cells sorted from blood, obtained in a trial of the OX40 agonist ivuxolimab. The sequence was obtained from an adult with an advanced solid tumor such as melanoma, head and neck, liver or kidney cancer. V usage is TRBV19 and J usage is TRBJ1-2; 10 nucleotides line up with TRBD1. The CDR3 region has the DNA TGTGCCACCTCCTTACTCCCGGGACAGGGGCAAACCTATGGCTACACCTTC. It yields the protein CATSLLPGQGQTYGYTF. The full variable domain, in which reference TRBV19 and TRBJ1-2 provide the parts outside the CDR3, is DGGITQSPKYLFRKEGQNVTLSCEQNLNHDAMYWYRQDPGQGLRLIYYSQIVNDFQKGDIAEGYSVSREKKESFPLTVTSAQKNPTAFYLCATSLLPGQGQTYGYTFGSGTRLTVV.